This T cell receptor beta chain emerged from a study of lymphopenia after photon versus proton radiotherapy. Study-level points and caveats: Proton therapy kept repertoires fairly stable, unlike photons, which gained effector/memory cells.

Trimming took 8 bases from V and 3 from J; bases not matched to a gene: 7. The CDR3 runs to 15 residues. In germline, CDR1 is MDHEN, CDR2 SYDVKM. TCRdb's table, derived via immunoSEQ multiplex PCR, lists solely in-frame clones and lacks some. This table holds 35,000 to 45,000 clones, around four fifths found once. About this clone: Its antigen is not known.

V is TRBV28 and J is TRBJ2-7; TRBD2 aligns across 13 bases. The receptor comes from a woman in her 70s with pancreatic cancer. The specimen was peripheral blood, collected from a patient treated with proton-based radiotherapy. The chain's CDR3 is CASPGLAGKNYEQYF. CDR3 sequence (DNA): TGTGCCAGCCCGGGACTAGCGGGAAAAAACTACGAGCAGTACTTC.